Each of the 27 T cell receptor beta chains below was sequenced from the same sample in a study of human T cells and chemical hapten exposure. The time point here: patch test 1, 2 weeks after DPC sensitization. Treatment reported: therapeutic diphenylcyclopropenone sensitization with weekly scalp DPC. TCRdb called the RACE reads again in MiXCR, with one record for every CDR3 protein. The profile covers some 380,000 distinct CDR3 sequences, with around 5% appearing a single time and around 2.3% taken by the ten largest. The sequenced sample was whole blood, obtained in connection with sensitization to the hapten diphenylcyclopropenone (DPC). Receptor source: a woman between 45 and 60 years old with alopecia areata. Some clones in this sample may be carry-over from other donors' samples.

The J gene is TRBJ2-3, the V gene TRBV2, with D maybe TRBD1 (6 bases). The germline gives CDR1 SNHLY, CDR2 FYNNEI. Between the trimmed V and J ends, which lost 6 bases and 0 bases, there was a span of 13 bases. This CDR3 region has 15 residues. DNA for the CDR3: TGTGCCAGCAGGGGACAAAGGACTAGCACAGATACGCAGTATTTT. Its translation: CASRGQRTSTDTQYF. Looking up the rest from reference TRBV2 and TRBJ2-3 gives the full variable domain: EPEVTQTPSHQVTQMGQEVILRCVPISNHLYFYWYRQILGQKVEFLVSFYNNEISEKSEIFDDQFSVERPDGSNFTLKIRSTKLEDSAMYFCASRGQRTSTDTQYFGPGTRLTVL.

V gene TRBV6-2 or TRBV6-3 combines with J gene TRBJ2-2, with D hard to call. There are 15 residues in the CDR3. With 0 bases removed from V and 1 base from J, the gap between germline ends came to 6 bases. Germline-derived CDR1 and CDR2 are MNHEY and SVGEGT. The chain's CDR3 is CASSYSRQNTGELFF. The CDR3 coding sequence is TGTGCCAGCAGTTACTCGAGACAGAACACCGGGGAGCTGTTTTTT.

This clonotype was seen only a few times. V is TRBV29-1 and J is TRBJ1-2; weak D call: TRBD1 (5 bases). Trimming cost V 3 bases and J 5 bases, with 10 bases left between them. CDR3 length: 12 residues. CDR1 is SQVTM, CDR2 ANQGSEA, per germline. CDR3 sequence (DNA): TGCAGCGTTGATGCCGGGGGGTATGGCTACACCTTC. It translates to CSVDAGGYGYTF.

This clonotype showed up many times. The J gene is TRBJ2-1, the V gene TRBV11-2, with D uncertain. V gave up 6 bases and J gave up 10 bases, with 16 bases separating them. The CDR3 extends over 13 amino acids. CDR1 and CDR2 (germline): SGHAT, FQNNGV. The CDR3 nucleotides read TGTGCCAGCAGACTCGACCCTGTCGGGGAGCAGTTCTTC. Encoded protein: CASRLDPVGEQFF.

This clonotype has a count of ten or more. V gene TRBV6-2 or TRBV6-3 combines with J gene TRBJ2-7; D not certain. The CDR3 sequence is 14 residues long. The germline gives CDR1 MNHEY, CDR2 SVGEGT. The V end was cut by 7 bases, the J end by 2 bases, with 15 bases between. The CDR3 loop reads CASTSLASTYEQYF. CDR3 sequence (DNA): TGTGCCAGCACCTCGCTGGCGTCAACCTACGAGCAGTACTTC.

J is TRBJ2-3 and V is TRBV28; TRBD2 matches 8 bases. Germline values: CDR1 MDHEN, CDR2 SYDVKM. The CDR3 length is 15 residues. Trimming removed 3 bases from V and 7 bases from J; junction bases left unmatched: 9. The CDR3 here is CASSFARGVLYTQYF. The CDR3 DNA reads TGTGCCAGCAGTTTTGCGCGGGGGGTACTATATACGCAGTATTTT.

The chain is built from TRBV9 and TRBJ2-3; D is possibly TRBD2 (7 bases). The germline V and J ends were trimmed by 2 bases and 5 bases, with 15 bases remaining between them. This CDR3 has 15 amino acids. Germline V gives CDR1 SGDLS, CDR2 YYNGEE. In DNA, the CDR3 is TGTGCCAGCAGCGTGGAACGGGGGGCCCGAGATACGCAGTATTTT. It translates to CASSVERGARDTQYF.

This clonotype was counted many times. The chain employs TRBV14 and TRBJ1-3; D gene ambiguous. Germline V CDR1 and CDR2: SGHDN, FVKESK. This CDR3 is 14 amino acids long. V lost 4 bases and J lost 2, with 9 bases in between. The CDR3 DNA follows: TGTGCCAGCAGCCCGCTAGGACCTGGAAACACCATATATTTT. Protein: CASSPLGPGNTIYF.

This clonotype was found a few times. The J gene is TRBJ2-2, the V gene TRBV4-2; D uncertain. V lost 1 base and J lost 2, with 5 bases in between. The CDR3 is made up of 14 amino acids. CDR1 and CDR2 (germline): LGHNA, YNFKEQ. The CDR3 nucleotides read TGTGCCAGCAGCCAAGCCTTTAACACCGGGGAGCTGTTTTTT. It yields the protein CASSQAFNTGELFF.

This clonotype was seen a handful of times. The V and J genes are TRBV5-6 and TRBJ1-4; D ambiguous. The CDR3 is 14 residues long. Germline CDR1 and CDR2: SGHDT and YYEEEE. Trimming took 0 bases from V and 2 from J, leaving 5 bases between them. CDR3 residues: CASSLVPTNEKLFF. The CDR3 nucleotides are TGTGCCAGCAGCTTGGTACCGACTAATGAAAAACTGTTTTTT. Drawing the rest from reference TRBV5-6 and TRBJ1-4, the complete variable domain is DAGVTQSPTHLIKTRGQQVTLRCSPKSGHDTVSWYQQALGQGPQFIFQYYEEEERQRGNFPDRFSGHQFPNYSSELNVNALLLGDSALYLCASSLVPTNEKLFFGSGTQLSVL.

This clonotype was detected ten times or more. The rearrangement links TRBV6-2 or TRBV6-3 to TRBJ2-3, with D possibly being TRBD2 (6 bases). The germline gives CDR1 MNHEY, CDR2 SVGEGT. V lost 6 bases, J lost 4 bases, and 14 bases lay in between. This CDR3 is built from 14 residues. Here the CDR3 DNA reads TGTGCCAGCAGGACGACTAGTAGGGCAGATACGCAGTATTTT. Encoded protein: CASRTTSRADTQYF.

The chain employs TRBV4-1 and TRBJ1-5; D remains unclear. The CDR3 is 16 amino acids. Germline CDR1 reads MGHRA; CDR2 reads YSYEKL. The germline V and J ends were trimmed by 1 base and 1 base, with 11 bases remaining between them. This CDR3 reads CASSQAPQQSNQPQHF. CDR3 DNA: TGCGCCAGCAGCCAAGCCCCACAACAGAGCAATCAGCCCCAGCATTTT.

This clonotype was seen repeatedly, ten times or more. The J gene is TRBJ2-2, the V gene TRBV20-1; no definite D call. CDR3 size: 12 residues. Germline V gene data show CDR1 as DFQATT and CDR2 as SNEGSKA (reference sequence). The V end was cut by 3 bases, the J end by 4 bases, with 6 bases between. Written as DNA, the CDR3 is TGCAGTGCTAGGTCGGGCACCGGGGAGCTGTTTTTT. Translating gives CSARSGTGELFF.

This clonotype was observed a handful of times. The chain employs TRBV11-3 and TRBJ2-3; unclear D gene. Germline values: CDR1 SGHNT, CDR2 YENEEA. V lost 5 bases, J lost 6 bases, and 12 bases lay in between. CDR3 length equals 13 residues. The CDR3 region is CASSESVLDTQYF. CDR3 sequence (DNA): TGTGCCAGCAGCGAGAGCGTTTTGGATACGCAGTATTTT.

This clonotype was seen at least ten times. This chain links TRBV28 with TRBJ2-7; unclear D gene. This CDR3 spans 10 amino acids. The germline V gene encodes CDR1 MDHEN and CDR2 SYDVKM. V lost 2 bases to trimming and J lost 5 bases, with 1 base between them. The CDR3 nucleotides are TGTGCCAGCAGTTTAAACGAGCAGTACTTC. Residues: CASSLNEQYF.

This clonotype was detected many times. This chain uses TRBV6-5 with TRBJ1-6; D is ambiguous. Germline V lookup: CDR1 MNHEY, CDR2 SVGAGI. The CDR3 covers 17 residues. V lost 2 bases and J lost 4, with 15 bases in between. The CDR3, as DNA: TGTGCCAGCAGTTACCTCGGACGATCGCCATATAATTCACCCCTCCACTTT. Translating it yields CASSYLGRSPYNSPLHF.

This chain links TRBV10-3 with TRBJ2-3; possible D gene TRBD2, 6 bases. V lost 9 bases and J lost 0, with 16 bases in between. The length of the CDR3 is 15 residues. Per the germline V gene, CDR1 is ENHRY and CDR2 is SYGVKD. CDR3 region: CAILRGTPSTDTQYF. The CDR3 DNA reads TGTGCCATTCTTCGGGGGACTCCTAGCACAGATACGCAGTATTTT.

As regards this clonotype: The junction shows a germline mismatch at one end, possibly a read error. The chain couples TRBV27 to TRBJ2-7; 9 positions match TRBD2. This CDR3 has 15 amino acids. Germline CDR1 and CDR2: MNHEY and SMNVEV (reference sequence). In DNA, the CDR3 is TGTGCCAGCGCTAAAAGGGCTAGCGGGACGGGGGAGCAGAAATTC. Residues: CASAKRASGTGEQKF.

The chain employs TRBV15 and TRBJ1-1; no clear D. Trimming took 0 bases from V and 11 from J, leaving 19 bases between them. Germline loops: CDR1 LNHNV, CDR2 YYDKDF (reference sequence). This CDR3 comprises 15 residues. CDR3 region: CATSRDILNSGEAFF. Written as DNA, the CDR3 is TGTGCCACCAGCAGAGATATCTTGAATTCCGGGGAGGCTTTCTTT.

In its sample, this clonotype was seen many times. The V call is TRBV24-1, the J call TRBJ2-2; 7 bases line up with TRBD1. V lost 5 bases to trimming and J lost 5 bases; unmatched junction nucleotides: 7. The CDR3 covers 15 residues. Germline values: CDR1 KGHDR, CDR2 SFDVKD. The CDR3 DNA reads as TGTGCCACCAGTGCAGGGACAGTACTAACCGGGGAGCTGTTTTTT. It specifies CATSAGTVLTGELFF.

This clonotype was picked up a small number of times. V gene TRBV29-1 combines with J gene TRBJ1-1; D is uncertain. Trimming took off 3 bases at V and 9 bases at J, with 11 bases between the two ends. Germline assignment: CDR1 SQVTM and CDR2 ANQGSEA. The CDR3 spans 11 residues. CDR3 DNA sequence: TGCAGCGTTGAGAGGGCGCTCAAAGCTTTCTTT. It specifies CSVERALKAFF.

This clonotype came up many times. V and J are TRBV12-3 or TRBV12-4 and TRBJ2-7; tentative D call: TRBD2 (5 bases). CDR3 length equals 12 residues. V dropped 1 base and J dropped 13 bases, with 14 bases sitting between them. The CDR3 bases are TGTGCCAGCAGTTTAGGGACTGAGAGAGCTTACTTC. The encoded protein is CASSLGTERAYF.

The chain couples TRBV4-2 to TRBJ1-4; D remains unclear. The CDR3 sequence is 14 residues long. The germline CDR1 and CDR2 sequences are LGHNA and YNFKEQ. Trimming removed 6 bases at V and 7 bases at J, with 15 bases between. This chain's CDR3 is CASRPTRVGEKLFF. CDR3 in DNA: TGTGCCAGCAGGCCAACGAGGGTCGGTGAAAAACTGTTTTTT.

The V gene is TRBV7-9, the J gene TRBJ2-2, with D possibly TRBD2 on 6 matching bases. CDR1 and CDR2 (germline): SEHNR, FQNEAQ (reference sequence). The V gene lost 5 bases and the J gene lost 4 bases, with 11 bases spanning the gap. The CDR3 has 14 residues. The CDR3 here is CASSAVTSTGELFF. CDR3 DNA: TGTGCCAGCAGCGCGGTGACTAGCACCGGGGAGCTGTTTTTT. The full variable domain, with the rest looked up from reference TRBV7-9 and TRBJ2-2, is DTGVSQNPRHKITKRGQNVTFRCDPISEHNRLYWYRQTLGQGPEFLTYFQNEAQLEKSRLLSDRFSAERPKGSFSTLEIQRTEQGDSAMYLCASSAVTSTGELFFGEGSRLTVL.

This clonotype was found many times. The J gene is TRBJ2-1, the V gene TRBV29-1, with 8 nucleotides matching TRBD1. The CDR3 runs to 13 residues. Trimming removed 1 base from V and 9 bases from J; junction bases left unmatched: 5. Germline V gives CDR1 SQVTM, CDR2 ANQGSEA. CDR3 loop: CSVEGQGAAEQFF. CDR3 in DNA: TGCAGCGTTGAAGGGCAGGGGGCGGCTGAGCAGTTCTTC.

This clonotype has more than one count but fewer than ten. V usage is TRBV6-2 or TRBV6-3 and J usage is TRBJ2-3; D may be TRBD2 (5 bases). With 7 bases removed from V and 0 bases from J, the gap between germline ends came to 8 bases. The CDR3 has 13 residues. CDR1 and CDR2 (germline): MNHEY, SVGEGT. In DNA, the CDR3 is TGTGCCAGCAAAAGGGAGAGCACAGATACGCAGTATTTT. Amino acid sequence: CASKRESTDTQYF.

This clonotype was counted at least ten times. This chain connects TRBV5-5 to TRBJ2-5; D may be TRBD1 or TRBD2 (5 bases each). This CDR3 is 15 amino acids long. The germline V gene has CDR1 SGHKS and CDR2 YYEKEE (reference sequence). V lost 2 bases, J lost 1 base, and 12 bases lay in between. This CDR3 reads CASSFNRGVQETQYF. As DNA, the CDR3 is TGTGCCAGCAGCTTCAATAGGGGAGTCCAAGAGACCCAGTACTTC.